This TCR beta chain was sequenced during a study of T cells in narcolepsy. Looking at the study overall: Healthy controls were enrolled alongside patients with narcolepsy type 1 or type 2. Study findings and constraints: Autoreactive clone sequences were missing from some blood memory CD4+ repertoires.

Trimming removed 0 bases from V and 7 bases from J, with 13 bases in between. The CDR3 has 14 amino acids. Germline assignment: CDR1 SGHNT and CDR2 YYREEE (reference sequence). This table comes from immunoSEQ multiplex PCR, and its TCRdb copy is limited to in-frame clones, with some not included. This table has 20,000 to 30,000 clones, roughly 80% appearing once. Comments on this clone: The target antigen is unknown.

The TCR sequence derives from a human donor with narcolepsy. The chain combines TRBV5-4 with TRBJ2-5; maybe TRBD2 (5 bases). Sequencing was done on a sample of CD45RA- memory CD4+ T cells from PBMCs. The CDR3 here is CASSLVASEGTQYF. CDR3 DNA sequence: TGTGCCAGCAGCTTGGTAGCTAGTGAGGGGACCCAGTACTTC.